A selection of T cell receptor beta chains follows, all from one sample in a study of regulatory T cells in long-lasting Graves disease. Each CDR3 protein gets one entry after TCRdb re-called the multiplex PCR reads with MiXCR. The sample contains 400,000 to 550,000 distinct CDR3 sequences, 14% to 15% of which appear only once. These records were also assigned to another study, of T cells in Graves' hyperthyroidism and ophthalmopathy.

Sequenced material: peripheral blood mononuclear cells (PBMCs), taken at new diagnosis, from a patient treated with antithyroid drugs. These receptor sequences come from a woman under 40 with Graves disease. The CDR3 runs from the conserved cysteine through the conserved F or W. Each record gives: V gene, CDR3 length, J gene, clone size, D gene, CDR3 protein, CDR3 DNA. D genes are given only for firm matches. Rows give clone size only sometimes, using once, few, many, or a class for an expanded clone.

>TRBV6-1|14|TRBJ1-2|.|TRBD1
CASSEGAGGYGYTF
TGTGCCAGCAGTGAGGGGGCAGGGGGCTATGGCTACACCTTC
>TRBV12-3/TRBV12-4|16|TRBJ1-6|many|TRBD1
CASGNFRDRTSSPLHF
TGTGCCAGCGGAAATTTCCGGGACAGGACGAGTTCACCCCTCCACTTT
>TRBV20-1|15|TRBJ1-4|.|TRBD1
CSAITSDRGYEKLFF
TGCAGTGCTATAACTTCGGACAGGGGGTATGAAAAACTGTTTTTT
>TRBV6-1|19|TRBJ1-3|.|.
CASRKFRPGPAQRGNTIYF
TGTGCCAGCAGGAAATTCCGCCCCGGGCCGGCGCAACGGGGGAACACCATATATTTT
>TRBV12-3/TRBV12-4|14|TRBJ2-3|.|.
CASSYGANTDTQYF
TGTGCCAGCAGTTACGGGGCCAACACAGATACGCAGTATTTT
>TRBV12-3/TRBV12-4|16|TRBJ1-3|few|TRBD1
CASTTTTGSSGNTIYF
TGTGCCAGCACAACAACGACAGGGAGCTCTGGAAACACCATATATTTT
>TRBV27|12|TRBJ1-5|.|.
CAIGVSNQPQHF
TGTGCAATCGGTGTGAGCAATCAGCCCCAGCATTTT
>TRBV28|19|TRBJ2-1|few|TRBD2
CASRPGLAVLLSSYNEQFF
TGTGCCAGCAGACCCGGACTAGCGGTACTACTGAGCTCCTACAATGAGCAGTTCTTC
>TRBV7-8|12|TRBJ2-7|many|.
CASSLSGSEQYF
TGTGCCAGCAGCTTAAGCGGCTCCGAGCAGTACTTC
>TRBV6-2/TRBV6-3|15|TRBJ1-1|.|.
CASSEVGGRDTEAFF
TGTGCCAGCAGTGAAGTTGGGGGTCGCGACACTGAAGCTTTCTTT
>TRBV6-2/TRBV6-3|13|TRBJ1-3|.|.
CASSEYGGNTIYF
TGTGCCAGCAGTGAATACGGGGGAAACACCATATATTTT
>TRBV6-4|14|TRBJ2-7|few|.
CASGRTRDSYEQYF
TGTGCCAGCGGTAGAACGAGAGACTCCTACGAGCAGTACTTC
>TRBV6-1|12|TRBJ2-7|.|.
CASMEGNYEQYF
TGTGCCAGTATGGAGGGAAACTACGAGCAGTACTTC
>TRBV18|13|TRBJ2-1|many|.
CASSQRRSSEQFF
TGTGCCAGCTCACAACGACGGTCCAGTGAGCAGTTCTTC
>TRBV7-9|18|TRBJ2-7|.|.
CASSRTGTIGGLSYEQYF
TGTGCCAGCAGCCGGACAGGGACTATTGGGGGGCTCTCCTACGAGCAGTACTTC
>TRBV6-2/TRBV6-3|15|TRBJ2-7|many|.
CASSYSRDPFYEQYF
TGTGCCAGCAGTTACTCGCGGGATCCTTTCTACGAGCAGTACTTC
>TRBV14|13|TRBJ2-5|.|.
CASSRAPRETQYF
TGTGCCAGCAGCCGGGCGCCCCGAGAGACCCAGTACTTC
>TRBV29-1|14|TRBJ2-1|few|.
CSVGAGRQNNEQFF
TGCAGCGTTGGGGCAGGAAGACAGAACAATGAGCAGTTCTTC
>TRBV4-1|14|TRBJ2-3|many|.
CASSQIVQTDTQYF
TGCGCCAGCAGCCAAATAGTCCAGACAGATACGCAGTATTTT
>TRBV12-3/TRBV12-4|16|TRBJ1-5|many|.
CASSLARPNSNQPQHF
TGTGCCAGCAGTTTAGCGCGGCCCAATAGCAATCAGCCCCAGCATTTT
>TRBV5-1|14|TRBJ2-1|.|.
CASSTGQTYNEQFF
TGCGCCAGCAGCACAGGACAGACCTACAATGAGCAGTTCTTC